Each of the 4 T cell receptor beta chains below was sequenced from the same sample in a study of identical twins. Each CDR3 protein gets one entry after TCRdb re-called the 5' RACE reads with MiXCR. The table has around 250,000 distinct CDR3 sequences, roughly 7% seen once. These data also featured in a second study, about yellow fever vaccine responses in identical twins.

Sequencing was done on a sample of memory (CD45RO+) T cells sorted from blood. The source is a young woman in good health.

This clonotype was counted a few times. The V call is TRBV6-4, the J call TRBJ2-2; D ambiguous. The germline V gene has CDR1 MRHNA and CDR2 SNTAGT. The CDR3 has 15 amino acids. V shed 2 bases and J shed 3 bases, with 10 bases lying between them. CDR3 sequence: CASSDRVGDTGELFF. In DNA form, the CDR3 reads TGTGCCAGCAGTGACAGGGTTGGGGACACCGGGGAGCTGTTTTTT.

As DNA, the CDR3 is TGCAGCGTTGAAGCCTACGGGGGGCCCCCCTACGAGCAGTACTTC. Encoded protein: CSVEAYGGPPYEQYF. This chain connects TRBV29-1 to TRBJ2-7; D may be TRBD2 (7 bases). This CDR3 contains 15 residues. The germline V gene encodes CDR1 SQVTM and CDR2 ANQGSEA. Trimming stripped 1 base from V and 2 bases from J, with 15 bases between.

This clonotype was recorded at least ten times. The chain uses TRBV5-5 and TRBJ1-1; no definite D call. Germline CDR1 is SGHKS and CDR2 is YYEKEE (reference sequence). V lost 0 bases, J lost 0 bases, and 9 bases lay in between. This CDR3 is 15 amino acids long. The DNA for the CDR3 is TGTGCCAGCAGCTTGGGGGCAGCTATGAACACTGAAGCTTTCTTT. It is translated as CASSLGAAMNTEAFF.

This clonotype was detected ten times or more. J is TRBJ2-5 and V is TRBV28; 7 positions match TRBD1. V was clipped by 2 bases and J by 5 bases; unmatched bases: 2. CDR1 is MDHEN and CDR2 is SYDVKM in the germline V gene. This CDR3 is built from 13 residues. The CDR3 sequence is CASSLNRGETQYF. The CDR3 DNA reads TGTGCCAGCAGTTTAAACAGGGGTGAGACCCAGTACTTC.